The T cell receptor (beta chain) under discussion was sequenced for a study of CXCR3-negative and CXCR3-positive naive CD8 T cells. From germline, CDR1 is MGHRA and CDR2 YSYEKL. This CDR3 is 15 amino acids long. Researchers prepared the TRB cDNA libraries using 5' RACE with UMI labels. TCRdb reprocessed the 5' RACE reads and stores each CDR3 protein as one record, lacking DNA. The sample features about 62,000 distinct CDR3 sequences, with 4.3% in its top ten. The TCR comes from a human donor in good health. Some clones in this sample may be carry-over from other donors' samples. The sample comprised naive CXCR3- CD8+ T cells from blood. Stated subset: CD45RO-CCR7+CD27+CD95- naive CD8+ T cells lacking CXCR3 (TNR3-). This sequence joins TRBV4-1 and TRBJ2-2; the D call from TCRdb, TRBD1, cannot be confirmed without DNA. The CDR3 sequence is CASSPGQGYTGELFF.